This TCR beta chain was recovered during a study of T cell responses to AZD1222 COVID-19 vaccine. Study summary: Second doses that came at about 4 or about 12 weeks were put together.

Of note for this clone: Its antigen is not known. Its ends do not fully match the called genes, so a read error is possible.

Study results and caveats: Unmutated variant regions are reportedly targeted by nearly half of spike-specific TCRs. Only 5 or 6 AZD1222 recipients tested seropositive at baseline.

Assay used: immunoSEQ multiplex PCR; TCRdb lists only in-frame clones, some missing. The profile shows 95,000 to 150,000 clones, 80% to 95% of them singletons. Germline V gene lookup returns CDR1 LGHNT and CDR2 FRNRAP. CDR3 size: 17 residues. The sample here was peripheral blood, taken on day 0 of AZD1222 vaccination. This receptor was obtained from an adult in good health. The genes are TRBV12-5 and TRBJ2-5; weak D call: TRBD1 (8 bases). The CDR3 here is CASGLVLTGGEQETQYF. The CDR3 region has the DNA TGTGCCAGTGGTTTGGTTCTCACAGGGGGGGAGCAAGAGACCCAGTACTTC.